The T cell receptor beta chain described here comes from a study of T cell responses to AZD1222 COVID-19 vaccine. Study conclusions and caveats: Recipients of two AZD1222 doses showed rising Spike-specific TCR breadth and depth. It was only after the peak T cell response that any repertoires were sampled. Donors, mostly white British, included more females; clonal diversity was possibly underestimated. In the spike-specific TCR repertoire, nearly half reportedly target unmutated variant regions.

The method was immunoSEQ multiplex PCR; TCRdb's version includes in-frame clones alone and lacks a portion of them. The sample holds 90,000 to 110,000 clones, 80% to 90% seen once. The CDR3 is made up of 14 amino acids. The germline V gene encodes CDR1 KGHSH and CDR2 LQKENI. Trimming pared 1 base from V and 6 bases from J, leaving 13 bases between. With regard to this clone: What it binds is not known.

The chain links TRBV18 to TRBJ2-7, with no clear D. Sequenced material: peripheral blood, taken 28 days after the second AZD1222 dose. The receptor was isolated from an adult who received the AZD1222 COVID-19 vaccine. The CDR3 spells CASSPRPESREQYF. CDR3 DNA sequence: TGTGCCAGCTCACCACGCCCGGAATCTCGCGAGCAGTACTTC.